This TCR beta chain came from a study of cytomegalovirus exposure and HLA in healthy donors. Study observations and caveats: In a later analysis, donors in an Asian-associated ancestry cluster reportedly had fewer N-insertions in productive TCRs than the cohort mean. A cluster of highly shared sequence variants was likely a sequencing artifact. Cytomegalovirus association was listed for 170 or so TCR beta chains.

This CDR3 contains 14 residues. V was pared by 3 bases and J by 7 bases, with 2 bases of the junction left unmatched. Germline CDR1 reads SNHLY; CDR2 reads FYNNEI. The study ran its PCR with 60 Vbeta and 13 Jbeta primers. Original analysis: Later analysis identified 88 million or so unique TCR beta chains, some 10 million shared. The table came from immunoSEQ multiplex PCR; TCRdb's copy has only in-frame clones and leaves some out. V, J and clone size were drawn from that table, and D and trimming were deduced from the DNA. The sample contains approximately 150,000 clones, about 69% of which appear only once. This clone was counted between two and nine times. Its antigen is as yet unknown.

J is TRBJ1-4 and V is TRBV2, with 10 bases fitting TRBD1. This receptor was identified in a human donor in good health. Sequencing was performed on PBMCs. DNA for the CDR3: TGTGCCAGCAGTGACGGGACAGGGGTTGAAAAACTGTTTTTT. The encoded protein is CASSDGTGVEKLFF.